This T cell receptor (beta chain) derives from a study of siplizumab effects on memory and regulatory T cells. The method was immunoSEQ multiplex PCR; TCRdb's version includes in-frame clones alone and lacks a portion of them. The data show over 80,000 clones, roughly 90% seen once. Germline V gene sequence: CDR1 MRHNA, CDR2 SNTAGT. V lost 3 bases and J 5 bases, leaving 10 bases between the germline ends. The CDR3 contains 13 residues. Source material: Tregs sorted from blood. The gene calls are TRBV6-4 and TRBJ1-1; the D is unclear. This sequence originates from a human donor in good health. In DNA, the CDR3 is TGTGCCAGCAGTGATGTGGATTTGACTGAAGCTTTCTTT. It yields the protein CASSDVDLTEAFF.